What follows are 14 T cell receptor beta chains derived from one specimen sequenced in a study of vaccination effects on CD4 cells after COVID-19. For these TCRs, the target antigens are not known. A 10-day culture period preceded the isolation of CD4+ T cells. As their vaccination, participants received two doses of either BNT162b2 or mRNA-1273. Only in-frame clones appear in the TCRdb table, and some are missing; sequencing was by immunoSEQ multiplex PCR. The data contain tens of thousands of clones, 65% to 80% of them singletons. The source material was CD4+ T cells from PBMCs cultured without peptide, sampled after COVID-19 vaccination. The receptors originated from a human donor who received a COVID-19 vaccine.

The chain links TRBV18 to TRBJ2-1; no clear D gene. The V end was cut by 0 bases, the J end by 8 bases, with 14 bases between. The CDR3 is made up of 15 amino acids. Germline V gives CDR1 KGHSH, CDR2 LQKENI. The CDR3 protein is CASSPPITPRDEQFF. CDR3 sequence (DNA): TGTGCCAGCTCACCACCGATCACCCCCCGGGATGAGCAGTTCTTC. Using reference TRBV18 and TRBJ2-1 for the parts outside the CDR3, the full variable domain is NAGVMQNPRHLVRRRGQEARLRCSPMKGHSHVYWYRQLPEEGLKFMVYLQKENIIDESGMPKERFSAEFPKEGPSILRIQQVVRGDSAAYFCASSPPITPRDEQFFGPGTRLTVL.

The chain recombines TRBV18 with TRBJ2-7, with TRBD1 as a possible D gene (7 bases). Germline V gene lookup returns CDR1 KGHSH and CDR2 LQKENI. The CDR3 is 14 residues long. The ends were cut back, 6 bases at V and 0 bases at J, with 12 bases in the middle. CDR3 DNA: TGTGCCAGCTCCCAGGGGGGCAGCTCCTACGAGCAGTACGTC. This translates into CASSQGGSSYEQYV.

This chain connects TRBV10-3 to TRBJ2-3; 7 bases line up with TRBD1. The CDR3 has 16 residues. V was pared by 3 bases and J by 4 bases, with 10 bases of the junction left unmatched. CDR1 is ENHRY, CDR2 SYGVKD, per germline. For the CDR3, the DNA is TGTGCCATCAGTGACTCGACAGGGAGCAGGCCAGATACGCAGTATTTT. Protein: CAISDSTGSRPDTQYF.

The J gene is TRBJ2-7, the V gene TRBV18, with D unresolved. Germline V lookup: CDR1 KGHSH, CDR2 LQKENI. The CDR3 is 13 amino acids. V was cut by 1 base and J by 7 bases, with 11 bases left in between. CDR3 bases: TGTGCCAGCTCACCACGGGTTGATGGGGAGCAGTACGTC. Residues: CASSPRVDGEQYV.

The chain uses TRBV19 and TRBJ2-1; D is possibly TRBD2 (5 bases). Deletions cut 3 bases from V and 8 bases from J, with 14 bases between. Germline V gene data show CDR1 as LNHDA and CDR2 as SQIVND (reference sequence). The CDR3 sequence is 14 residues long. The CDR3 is CASSIPDYYHEQFF. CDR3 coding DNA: TGTGCCAGTAGTATTCCTGACTATTACCATGAGCAGTTCTTC.

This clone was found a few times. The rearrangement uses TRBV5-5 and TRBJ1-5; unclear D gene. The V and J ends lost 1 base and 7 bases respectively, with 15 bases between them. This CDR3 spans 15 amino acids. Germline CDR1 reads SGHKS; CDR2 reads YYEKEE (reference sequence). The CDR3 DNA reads TGTGCCAGCAGCTTGTGGACTGGAGTCGAACAGCCCCAGCATTTT. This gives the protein CASSLWTGVEQPQHF.

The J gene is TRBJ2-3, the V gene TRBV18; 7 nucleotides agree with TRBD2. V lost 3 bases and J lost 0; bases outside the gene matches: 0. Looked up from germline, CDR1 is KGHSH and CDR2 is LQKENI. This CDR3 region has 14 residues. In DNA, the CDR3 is TGTGCCAGCTCACCCGGGGGGAGCACAGATACGCAGTATTTT. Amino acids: CASSPGGSTDTQYF.

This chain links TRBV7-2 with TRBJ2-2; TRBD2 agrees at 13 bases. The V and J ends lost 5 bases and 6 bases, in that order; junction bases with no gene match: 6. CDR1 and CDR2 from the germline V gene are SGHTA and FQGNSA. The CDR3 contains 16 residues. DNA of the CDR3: TGTGCCAGCAGCCTAACCACTAGCGGGGGGGCCGGGGAGCTGTTTTTT. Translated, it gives CASSLTTSGGAGELFF.

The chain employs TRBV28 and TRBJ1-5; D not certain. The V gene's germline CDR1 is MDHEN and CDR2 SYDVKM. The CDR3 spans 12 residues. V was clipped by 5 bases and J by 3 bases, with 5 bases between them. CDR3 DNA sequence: TGTGCCAGCAGTACAAACAATCAGCCCCAGCATTTT. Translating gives CASSTNNQPQHF.

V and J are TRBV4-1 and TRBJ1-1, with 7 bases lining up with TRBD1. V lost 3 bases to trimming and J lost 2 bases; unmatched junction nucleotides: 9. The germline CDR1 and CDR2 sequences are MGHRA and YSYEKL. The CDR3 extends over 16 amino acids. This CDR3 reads CASSQPRQGSNTEAFF. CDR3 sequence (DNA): TGCGCCAGCAGCCAGCCCAGACAGGGTAGTAACACTGAAGCTTTCTTT.

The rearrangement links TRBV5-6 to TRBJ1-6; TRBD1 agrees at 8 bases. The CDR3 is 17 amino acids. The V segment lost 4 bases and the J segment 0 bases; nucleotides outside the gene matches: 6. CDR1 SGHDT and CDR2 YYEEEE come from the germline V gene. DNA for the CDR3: TGTGCCAGCAGCCCGGGGACAGGCTCCTCCTATAATTCACCCCTCCACTTT. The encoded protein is CASSPGTGSSYNSPLHF.

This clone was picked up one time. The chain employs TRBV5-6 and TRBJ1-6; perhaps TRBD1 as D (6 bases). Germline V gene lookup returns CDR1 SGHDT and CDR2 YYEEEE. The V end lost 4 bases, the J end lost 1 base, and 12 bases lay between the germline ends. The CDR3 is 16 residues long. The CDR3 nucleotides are TGTGCCAGCAGCACCCAACAGGGATCCTATAATTCACCCCTCCACTTT. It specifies CASSTQQGSYNSPLHF.

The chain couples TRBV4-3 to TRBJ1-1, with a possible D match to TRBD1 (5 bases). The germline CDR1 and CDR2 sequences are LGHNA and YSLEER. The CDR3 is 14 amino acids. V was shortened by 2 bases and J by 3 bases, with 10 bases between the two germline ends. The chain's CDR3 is CASSQYQGDTEAFF. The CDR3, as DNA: TGCGCCAGCAGCCAATATCAAGGGGACACTGAAGCTTTCTTT.

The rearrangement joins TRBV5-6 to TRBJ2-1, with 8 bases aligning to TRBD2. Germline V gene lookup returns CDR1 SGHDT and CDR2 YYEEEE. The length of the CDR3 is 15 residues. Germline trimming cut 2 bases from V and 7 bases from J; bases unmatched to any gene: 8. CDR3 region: CASSLFTGTRNEQFF. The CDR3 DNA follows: TGTGCCAGCAGCTTATTCACCGGGACTAGAAATGAGCAGTTCTTC.